A single sample gave rise to the 5 T cell receptor beta chains below, sequenced in a study of cytomegalovirus exposure and HLA in healthy donors. PCR primers comprised 60 Vbeta and 13 Jbeta primers. Sequencing used immunoSEQ multiplex PCR; TCRdb keeps in-frame clones, though not all of them. Among under 150,000 clones, around 82% were seen once, and the ten largest hold under 1.5%. Sequencing was carried out using PBMCs. These receptors came from a man in his fifties in good health and CMV-seronegative.

This clone was detected a few times. The chain is built from TRBV18 and TRBJ2-2, with 9 bases lining up with TRBD1. The CDR3 has 16 residues. Germline lookup yields CDR1 KGHSH and CDR2 LQKENI. V shed 2 bases and J 6 bases; nucleotides not matched to a gene: 7. In DNA, the CDR3 is TGTGCCAGCTCACCATGGCACAGGGGGCTACCCGGGGAGCTGTTTTTT. Its translation is CASSPWHRGLPGELFF. The variable domain in full, with the rest retrieved from reference TRBV18 and TRBJ2-2, is NAGVMQNPRHLVRRRGQEARLRCSPMKGHSHVYWYRQLPEEGLKFMVYLQKENIIDESGMPKERFSAEFPKEGPSILRIQQVVRGDSAAYFCASSPWHRGLPGELFFGEGSRLTVL.

This clone turned up a few times. V gene TRBV29-1 combines with J gene TRBJ2-5; tentatively, D is TRBD1 (5 bases). In germline, CDR1 is SQVTM, CDR2 ANQGSEA. The V and J ends lost 2 bases and 4 bases respectively, with 14 bases between them. This CDR3 has 14 residues. Written as DNA, the CDR3 is TGCAGCGTTGAATATAGCAGGGTTGGAGAGACCCAGTACTTC. Its protein product is CSVEYSRVGETQYF.

This clone appeared a single time. The chain combines TRBV7-2 with TRBJ2-7; 7 nucleotides agree with TRBD1. Unmatched junction bases numbered 5, after V lost 1 base and J lost 8 bases. CDR3 size: 13 residues. Per germline, CDR1 SGHTA and CDR2 FQGNSA. CDR3 sequence: CASSLDEGQQQYF. Written as DNA, the CDR3 is TGTGCCAGCAGCTTAGACGAGGGACAGCAGCAGTACTTC. The full variable domain, completed using reference TRBV7-2 and TRBJ2-7, is GAGVSQSPSNKVTEKGKDVELRCDPISGHTALYWYRQSLGQGLEFLIYFQGNSAPDKSGLPSDRFSAERTGGSVSTLTIQRTQQEDSAVYLCASSLDEGQQQYFGPGTRLTVT.

This chain joins TRBV6-1 and TRBJ1-5; D is undetermined. The length of the CDR3 is 12 residues. V lost 6 bases, J lost 3 bases, and 6 bases lay in between. From germline, CDR1 is MNHNS and CDR2 SASEGT. The CDR3 loop reads CASRATNQPQHF. The CDR3 DNA reads as TGTGCCAGCAGGGCCACCAATCAGCCCCAGCATTTT.

The chain uses TRBV4-1 and TRBJ2-2; 9 bases are shared with TRBD2. The trim removed 1 base at V and 9 bases at J, leaving 6 bases unmatched. From germline, CDR1 is MGHRA and CDR2 YSYEKL. This CDR3 region has 15 residues. The CDR3 region has the DNA TGCGCCAGCAGCCAAGGTAGCGGGAGTGGATGGGAGCTGTTTTTT. Translation gives CASSQGSGSGWELFF.